What follows are 31 T cell receptor beta chains derived from one specimen sequenced in a study of shared clonotypes between healthy human individuals. The assay was immunoSEQ multiplex PCR, and TCRdb's table has in-frame clones only and misses some. The sample carries about 960,000 clones, about three quarters recorded once. Material for sequencing was memory CD4+ T cells sorted from blood. Noted subset: CD45RA-negative fraction. These receptors all come from a man between 18 and 35 years old in good health.

This clone was found once. The rearrangement links TRBV7-2 to TRBJ1-3; TRBD1 might be the D (5 bases). Trimming stripped 5 bases from V and 4 bases from J, with 18 bases between. The germline CDR1 and CDR2 sequences are SGHTA and FQGNSA. The CDR3 consists of 16 residues. CDR3 in DNA: TGTGCCAGCAGCCCCCGTCACAGGATCTTAGGAAACACCATATATTTT. Protein sequence: CASSPRHRILGNTIYF.

J is TRBJ2-7 and V is TRBV19, with D possibly being TRBD1 (6 bases). In germline, CDR1 is LNHDA, CDR2 SQIVND (reference sequence). V was clipped by 3 bases and J by 0 bases, with 9 bases between them. This CDR3 comprises 14 residues. The CDR3 is CASSIRTDSYEQYF. The DNA of the CDR3 is TGTGCCAGTAGTATCAGGACAGACTCCTACGAGCAGTACTTC.

This clone turned up a few times. This sequence joins TRBV10-3 and TRBJ1-1; D unresolved. Trimming took 3 bases from V and 1 from J, leaving 15 bases between them. In germline, CDR1 is ENHRY, CDR2 SYGVKD. This CDR3 spans 16 amino acids. The CDR3 region is CAISEREITGNTEAFF. The CDR3 DNA reads as TGTGCCATCAGTGAAAGAGAAATCACGGGGAACACTGAAGCTTTCTTT.

V is TRBV11-2 and J is TRBJ2-5; D remains ambiguous. The germline CDR1 and CDR2 sequences are SGHAT and FQNNGV. V was cut by 2 bases and J by 4 bases, with 20 bases left in between. This CDR3 spans 17 amino acids. Here the CDR3 reads CASSLLSAPRVSETQYF. For the CDR3, the DNA is TGTGCCAGCAGCTTACTAAGCGCCCCTCGGGTGTCAGAGACCCAGTACTTC.

This clone was observed a handful of times. This chain connects TRBV5-4 to TRBJ1-2; 9 nucleotides align to TRBD1. The CDR3 is 14 amino acids. Germline trimming cut 3 bases from V and 5 bases from J; bases unmatched to any gene: 5. CDR1 is SGHNT, CDR2 YYREEE, per germline (reference sequence). Here the CDR3 DNA reads TGTGCCAGCAGCTCAAGGACAGGGGCATATGGCTACACCTTC. This encodes CASSSRTGAYGYTF.

This sequence joins TRBV6-1 and TRBJ1-1; D is ambiguous. The CDR3 contains 12 residues. CDR1 is MNHNS, CDR2 SASEGT, per germline. V was trimmed by 6 bases and J by 4 bases, leaving 9 bases between them. In DNA form, the CDR3 reads TGTGCCAGCAGAGGAGGCTTCACTGAAGCTTTCTTT. Its protein product is CASRGGFTEAFF.

This clone was seen repeatedly, ten times or more. The V and J genes are TRBV4-3 and TRBJ1-3; a weak D match, TRBD1 (5 bases). The CDR3 runs to 14 residues. V was pared by 0 bases and J by 3 bases, with 6 bases between. Germline lookup yields CDR1 LGHNA and CDR2 YSLEER. The CDR3 DNA is TGCGCCAGCAGCCAAGATAGGGGTGGAAACACCATATATTTT. Protein sequence: CASSQDRGGNTIYF.

The rearrangement links TRBV4-2 to TRBJ1-2; D unclear. V gave up 0 bases and J gave up 1 base, with 6 bases separating them. The germline gives CDR1 LGHNA, CDR2 YNFKEQ. The CDR3 spans 14 residues. The CDR3 reads CASSQDSINYGYTF. CDR3 coding DNA: TGTGCCAGCAGCCAAGATTCCATTAACTATGGCTACACCTTC.

The chain joins TRBV7-9 to TRBJ2-5; 7 positions agree with TRBD1. CDR1 and CDR2 (germline): SEHNR, FQNEAQ (reference sequence). Trimming cost V 1 base and J 0 bases; bases outside gene matches: 8. CDR3 length equals 17 residues. CDR3 nucleotide sequence: TGTGCCAGCAGCTTAGTGCAGGGGGTAGGGTACCAAGAGACCCAGTACTTC. Its protein product is CASSLVQGVGYQETQYF.

This sequence joins TRBV10-2 and TRBJ2-2; D gene unclear. The CDR3 totals 13 residues. The germline V and J ends were trimmed by 3 bases and 6 bases, with 8 bases remaining between them. Per the germline V gene, CDR1 is WSHSY and CDR2 is SAAADI. CDR3 amino acids: CASSEGPPGELFF. The CDR3 DNA sequence: TGCGCCAGCAGTGAAGGACCCCCCGGGGAGCTGTTTTTT.

Regarding this clone: The sample contains more than one DNA sequence encoding this CDR3. The V call is TRBV5-6, the J call TRBJ1-1; the D is unclear. Between the trimmed V and J ends, which lost 1 base and 1 base, there was a span of 8 bases. In germline, CDR1 is SGHDT, CDR2 YYEEEE. The CDR3 has 14 amino acids. The CDR3 DNA follows: TGTGCCAGCAGCTTGTTCAGGTCGAACACTGAAGCTTTCTTT. It encodes CASSLFRSNTEAFF.

The CDR3 is CASSSRGHTDTQYF. The DNA of the CDR3 is TGTGCCAGCAGCTCCCGAGGACACACAGATACGCAGTATTTT. The chain has TRBV5-6 and TRBJ2-3, with D possibly TRBD1 on 5 matching bases. V was pared by 3 bases and J by 2 bases, with 10 bases between. Germline CDR1 and CDR2: SGHDT and YYEEEE. The CDR3 covers 14 residues.

The J gene is TRBJ2-4, the V gene TRBV11-2; 12 bases line up with TRBD1. CDR1 SGHAT and CDR2 FQNNGV come from the germline V gene. The length of the CDR3 is 19 residues. Losses at the gene ends were 1 base for V and 3 bases for J; bases not matched to a gene: 10. This CDR3 reads CASSLAGQGARGVKNIQYF. The CDR3 DNA reads as TGTGCCAGCAGCTTAGCGGGACAGGGGGCGCGTGGGGTCAAAAACATTCAGTACTTC.

This clone turned up a few times. V gene TRBV18 combines with J gene TRBJ1-2; D gene ambiguous. Germline-derived CDR1 and CDR2 are KGHSH and LQKENI. The ends were cut back, 5 bases at V and 5 bases at J, with 6 bases in the middle. There are 11 residues in the CDR3. Here the CDR3 DNA reads TGTGCCAGCTCATCACAGTATGGCTACACCTTC. Its translation: CASSSQYGYTF. The full variable domain, in which reference TRBV18 and TRBJ1-2 provide the parts outside the CDR3, is NAGVMQNPRHLVRRRGQEARLRCSPMKGHSHVYWYRQLPEEGLKFMVYLQKENIIDESGMPKERFSAEFPKEGPSILRIQQVVRGDSAAYFCASSSQYGYTFGSGTRLTVV.

This chain links TRBV18 with TRBJ2-5, with TRBD2 matching 15 bases. CDR3 length equals 17 residues. CDR1 is KGHSH, CDR2 LQKENI, per germline. V trimming: 1 base; J trimming: 2 bases; junction bases outside the gene matches: 2. Here the CDR3 DNA reads TGTGCCAGCTCACCACGGGGACTAGCGGGGGGTCAAGAGACCCAGTACTTC. Translated, it gives CASSPRGLAGGQETQYF.

This chain uses TRBV27 with TRBJ1-2, with 7 nucleotides matching TRBD1. There are 15 residues in the CDR3. Germline V gene data show CDR1 as MNHEY and CDR2 as SMNVEV (reference sequence). V was pared by 2 bases and J by 5 bases, with 8 bases of the junction left unmatched. As DNA, the CDR3 is TGTGCCAGCAGTTTAAAGGGCAGGGGGAGTTATGGCTACACCTTC. It yields the protein CASSLKGRGSYGYTF.

This clone was picked up a small number of times. The chain uses TRBV30 and TRBJ1-2; D may be TRBD1 (5 bases). V was shortened by 1 base and J by 8 bases, with 17 bases between the two germline ends. The germline V gene encodes CDR1 GTSNPN and CDR2 SVGIG (reference sequence). The CDR3 spans 14 residues. This CDR3 is CAWSETGLWGGYTF. CDR3 bases: TGTGCCTGGAGTGAGACGGGCCTCTGGGGCGGCTACACCTTC.

In its sample, this clone was seen a few times. The rearrangement joins TRBV2 to TRBJ2-5, with 13 bases matching TRBD2. V shed 4 bases and J 5 bases; nucleotides not matched to a gene: 7. CDR3 length equals 16 residues. Germline assignment: CDR1 SNHLY and CDR2 FYNNEI. CDR3 amino acids: CASSVSKGLAGETQYF. As DNA, the CDR3 is TGTGCCAGCAGTGTTTCTAAGGGACTAGCGGGGGAGACCCAGTACTTC.

This clone appeared a few times. Other DNA sequences in the same sample also yield this CDR3. The rearrangement joins TRBV18 to TRBJ1-1; D remains unclear. The CDR3 runs to 14 residues. Trimming took off 3 bases at V and 1 base at J, with 9 bases between the two ends. Germline V gene lookup returns CDR1 KGHSH and CDR2 LQKENI. The DNA of the CDR3 is TGTGCCAGCTCACCTCCGGGTGGGAACACTGAAGCTTTCTTT. It codes for CASSPPGGNTEAFF.

This chain links TRBV30 with TRBJ1-6; 7 nucleotides match TRBD1. The V gene's germline CDR1 is GTSNPN and CDR2 SVGIG (reference sequence). The CDR3 has 14 amino acids. J gave up 7 bases and V 8 bases, and 11 bases lay outside the gene matches. This CDR3 reads CAATPGQPNSPLHF. The DNA for the CDR3 is TGTGCCGCCACCCCGGGACAGCCCAATTCACCCCTCCACTTT.

The V and J genes are TRBV7-2 and TRBJ1-2; D remains ambiguous. The V end was cut by 5 bases, the J end by 7 bases, with 11 bases between. The CDR3 has 12 residues. Per germline, CDR1 SGHTA and CDR2 FQGNSA. CDR3 loop: CASSNDYSGYTF. The CDR3 region has the DNA TGTGCCAGCAGCAATGACTACAGTGGCTACACCTTC. The variable domain in full, with the rest retrieved from reference TRBV7-2 and TRBJ1-2, is GAGVSQSPSNKVTEKGKDVELRCDPISGHTALYWYRQSLGQGLEFLIYFQGNSAPDKSGLPSDRFSAERTGGSVSTLTIQRTQQEDSAVYLCASSNDYSGYTFGSGTRLTVV.

The chain joins TRBV21-1 to TRBJ2-6; the listed D gene, TRBD1, was not tested against the DNA. TRBV21-1 is tagged as a pseudogene. This CDR3 comprises 14 residues. The CDR3 reads CAIGDRAGANVLTF. In nucleotides, the CDR3 is TGTGCCATCGGGGACAGGGCTGGGGCCAACGTCCTGACTTTC.

This clone has only one observation. This sequence joins TRBV4-3 and TRBJ2-1; D remains unclear. V dropped 0 bases and J dropped 9 bases, with 18 bases sitting between them. The CDR3 runs to 16 residues. Per the germline V gene, CDR1 is LGHNA and CDR2 is YSLEER. The CDR3 reads CASSQDTSWALGEQFF. CDR3 nucleotides: TGCGCCAGCAGCCAAGACACCTCGTGGGCGTTGGGTGAGCAGTTCTTC.

With respect to this clone: This CDR3 is also generated by other DNA sequences in the sample. The gene calls are TRBV5-1 and TRBJ2-1; 11 positions match TRBD2. J lost 6 bases, V lost 4 bases, and 6 bases had no gene match. The germline CDR1 and CDR2 sequences are SGHRS and YFSETQ. The CDR3 is 15 residues long. The CDR3 reads CASSLGTSGVNEQFF. The CDR3 DNA follows: TGCGCCAGCAGCCTCGGGACTAGCGGAGTCAATGAGCAGTTCTTC. Full variable domain (rest looked up from reference TRBV5-1 and TRBJ2-1): KAGVTQTPRYLIKTRGQQVTLSCSPISGHRSVSWYQQTPGQGLQFLFEYFSETQRNKGNFPGRFSGRQFSNSRSEMNVSTLELGDSALYLCASSLGTSGVNEQFFGPGTRLTVL.

This sequence joins TRBV6-1 and TRBJ1-4; 9 positions agree with TRBD1. The CDR3 has 15 amino acids. Germline CDR1 reads MNHNS; CDR2 reads SASEGT. Trimming took 7 bases from V and 7 from J; bases not matched to a gene: 10. In DNA, the CDR3 is TGTGCCAGCATTCTCAGGACAGGGGTTGGTGAAAAACTGTTTTTT. It yields the protein CASILRTGVGEKLFF.

The chain couples TRBV5-3 to TRBJ2-7; D is unresolved. TRBV5-3 is an ORF, and what it does is uncertain. V dropped 1 base and J dropped 2 bases, with 13 bases sitting between them. The CDR3 has 15 amino acids. The CDR3 nucleotides read TGTGCCAGAAGCTTGCGTTGGATAAAACCCTACGAGCAGTACTTC. Translated: CARSLRWIKPYEQYF.

This clone was recorded a few times. The rearrangement joins TRBV15 to TRBJ2-7; D remains unclear. With 1 base removed from V and 4 bases from J, the gap between germline ends came to 14 bases. Germline V CDR1 and CDR2: LNHNV, YYDKDF (reference sequence). This CDR3 has 15 residues. This chain's CDR3 is CATSRGRLLMYEQYF. The DNA for the CDR3 is TGTGCCACCAGCAGAGGTAGGCTTTTGATGTACGAGCAGTACTTC.

The table lists this clone with a count of one. This may stem from a read error, because a much larger clone lies one nucleotide away. The V and J genes are TRBV27 and TRBJ1-2; D is unresolved. The germline gives CDR1 MNHEY, CDR2 SMNVEV (reference sequence). This CDR3 spans 10 amino acids. V shed 5 bases and J shed 8 bases, with 6 bases lying between them. The CDR3, as DNA: TGTGCCAGCAGTGACCCAGGCTACACCTTC. It codes for CASSDPGYTF.

The chain recombines TRBV19 with TRBJ2-1; possibly TRBD2 for D (5 bases). This CDR3 region has 16 residues. Trimming pared 4 bases from V and 8 bases from J, leaving 21 bases between. From germline, CDR1 is LNHDA and CDR2 SQIVND (reference sequence). The CDR3 sequence is CASSTTRRGVFDEQFF. CDR3 bases: TGTGCCAGTAGTACCACTAGGAGAGGAGTCTTCGATGAGCAGTTCTTC.

V gene TRBV5-1 combines with J gene TRBJ1-1; no reliable D call. CDR3 length: 13 amino acids. Germline V lookup: CDR1 SGHRS, CDR2 YFSETQ. The V end lost 0 bases, the J end lost 6 bases, and 9 bases lay between the germline ends. CDR3 sequence (DNA): TGCGCCAGCAGCTTGGAGCAATTCGCTGAAGCTTTCTTT. Translating gives CASSLEQFAEAFF.

The chain recombines TRBV2 with TRBJ1-2; D remains unclear. V lost 8 bases, J lost 4 bases, and 5 bases lay in between. The CDR3 has 10 amino acids. Per germline, CDR1 SNHLY and CDR2 FYNNEI. This CDR3 reads CASLSYGYTF. CDR3 coding DNA: TGTGCCAGCCTATCCTATGGCTACACCTTC.